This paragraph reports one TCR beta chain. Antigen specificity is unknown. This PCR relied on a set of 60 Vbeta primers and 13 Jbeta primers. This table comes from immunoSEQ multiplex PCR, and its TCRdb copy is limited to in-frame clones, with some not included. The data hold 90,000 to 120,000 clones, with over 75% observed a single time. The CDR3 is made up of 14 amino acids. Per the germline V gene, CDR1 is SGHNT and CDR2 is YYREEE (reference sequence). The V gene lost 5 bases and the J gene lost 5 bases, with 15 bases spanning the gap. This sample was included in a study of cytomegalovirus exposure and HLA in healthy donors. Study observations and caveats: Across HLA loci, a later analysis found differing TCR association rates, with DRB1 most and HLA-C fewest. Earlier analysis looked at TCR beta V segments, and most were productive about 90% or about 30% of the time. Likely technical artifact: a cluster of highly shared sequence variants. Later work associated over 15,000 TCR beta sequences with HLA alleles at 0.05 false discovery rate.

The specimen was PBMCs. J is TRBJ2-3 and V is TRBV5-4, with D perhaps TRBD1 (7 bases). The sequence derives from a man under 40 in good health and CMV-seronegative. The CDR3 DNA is TGTGCCAGCAGATTCAGGGGGGCGGGAGATACGCAGTATTTT. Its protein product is CASRFRGAGDTQYF.